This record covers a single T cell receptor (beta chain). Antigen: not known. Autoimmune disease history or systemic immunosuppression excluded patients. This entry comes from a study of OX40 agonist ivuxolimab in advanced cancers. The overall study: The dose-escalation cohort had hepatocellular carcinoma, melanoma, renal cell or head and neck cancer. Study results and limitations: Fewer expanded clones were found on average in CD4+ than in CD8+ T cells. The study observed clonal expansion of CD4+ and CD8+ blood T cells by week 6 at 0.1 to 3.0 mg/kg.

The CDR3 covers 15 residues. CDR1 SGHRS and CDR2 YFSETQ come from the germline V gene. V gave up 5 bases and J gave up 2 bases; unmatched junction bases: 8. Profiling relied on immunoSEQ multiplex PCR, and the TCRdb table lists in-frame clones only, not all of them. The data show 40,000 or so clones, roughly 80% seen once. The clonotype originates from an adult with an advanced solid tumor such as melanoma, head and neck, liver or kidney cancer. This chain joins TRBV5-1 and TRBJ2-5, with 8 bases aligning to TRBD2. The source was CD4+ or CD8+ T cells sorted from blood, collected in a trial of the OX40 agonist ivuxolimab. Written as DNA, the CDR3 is TGCGCCAGCAGGTCGCCAGCGGGAGTTCAAGAGACCCAGTACTTC. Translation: CASRSPAGVQETQYF.